This T cell receptor (beta chain) was recovered during a study of control samples from healthy donors and cancer patients. V lost 2 bases and J lost 3, with 11 bases in between. The CDR3 spans 14 residues. Germline CDR1 SGHRS, CDR2 YFSETQ. Produced via immunoSEQ multiplex PCR; TCRdb's table is partial and in-frame only. In the table there are fewer than 200,000 clones, nearly 90% of which are singletons. This TCR was sampled from a woman aged 45-59 years in good health. The chain couples TRBV5-1 to TRBJ2-5; the D gene is possibly TRBD1 (5 bases). Sequencing was done on a sample of blood. CDR3 sequence reads: CASSFPGSEETQYF. The CDR3 nucleotides are TGCGCCAGCAGCTTCCCAGGGTCGGAAGAGACCCAGTACTTC.